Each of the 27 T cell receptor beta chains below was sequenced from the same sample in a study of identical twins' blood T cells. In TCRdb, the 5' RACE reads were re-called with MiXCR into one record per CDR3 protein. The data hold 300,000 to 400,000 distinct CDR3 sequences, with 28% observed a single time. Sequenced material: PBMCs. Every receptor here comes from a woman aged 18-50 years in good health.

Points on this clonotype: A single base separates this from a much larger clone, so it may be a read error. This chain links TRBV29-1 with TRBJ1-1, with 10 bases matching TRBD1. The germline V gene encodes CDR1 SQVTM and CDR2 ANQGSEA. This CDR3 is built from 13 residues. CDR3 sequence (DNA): TGCAGCGTGAGACAGGGGGCGGCCACTGAAGCTTTATTT. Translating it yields CSVRQGAATEALF.

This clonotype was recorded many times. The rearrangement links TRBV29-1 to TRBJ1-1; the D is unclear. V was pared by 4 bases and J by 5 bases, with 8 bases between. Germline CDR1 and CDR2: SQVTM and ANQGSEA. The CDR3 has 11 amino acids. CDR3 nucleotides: TGCAGCGTTGGGAGGGTGACTGAAGCTTTCTTT. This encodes CSVGRVTEAFF.

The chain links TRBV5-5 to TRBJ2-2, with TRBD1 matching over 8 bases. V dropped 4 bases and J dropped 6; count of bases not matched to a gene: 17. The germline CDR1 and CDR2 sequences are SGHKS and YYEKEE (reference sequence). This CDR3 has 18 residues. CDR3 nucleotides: TGTGCCAGCAGCGGCCCGGGACAGGTTCGCCCGAAGGCCGGGGAGCTGTTTTTT. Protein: CASSGPGQVRPKAGELFF. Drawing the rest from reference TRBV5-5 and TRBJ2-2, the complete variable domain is DAGVTQSPTHLIKTRGQQVTLRCSPISGHKSVSWYQQVLGQGPQFIFQYYEKEERGRGNFPDRFSARQFPNYSSELNVNALLLGDSALYLCASSGPGQVRPKAGELFFGEGSRLTVL.

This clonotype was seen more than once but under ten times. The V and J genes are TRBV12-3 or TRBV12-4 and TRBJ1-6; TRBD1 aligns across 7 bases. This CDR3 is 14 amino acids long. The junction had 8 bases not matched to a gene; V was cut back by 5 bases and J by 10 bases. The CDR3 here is CASSIRQGGSPLHF. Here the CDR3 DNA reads TGTGCCAGCAGTATCCGACAGGGAGGCTCACCCCTCCACTTT.

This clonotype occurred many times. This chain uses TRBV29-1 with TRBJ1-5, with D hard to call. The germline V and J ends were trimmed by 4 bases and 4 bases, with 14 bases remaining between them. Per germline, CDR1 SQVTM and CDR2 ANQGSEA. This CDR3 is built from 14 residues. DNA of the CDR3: TGCAGCGTTGTTGGTGAAGAAACTAATCAGCCCCAGCATTTT. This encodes CSVVGEETNQPQHF.

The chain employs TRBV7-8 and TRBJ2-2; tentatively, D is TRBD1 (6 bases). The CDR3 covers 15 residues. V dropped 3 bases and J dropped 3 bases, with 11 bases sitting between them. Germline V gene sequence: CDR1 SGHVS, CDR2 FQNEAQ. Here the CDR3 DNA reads TGTGCCAGCAGCTTGCCAGGGGCGTACACCGGGGAGCTGTTTTTT. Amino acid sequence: CASSLPGAYTGELFF.

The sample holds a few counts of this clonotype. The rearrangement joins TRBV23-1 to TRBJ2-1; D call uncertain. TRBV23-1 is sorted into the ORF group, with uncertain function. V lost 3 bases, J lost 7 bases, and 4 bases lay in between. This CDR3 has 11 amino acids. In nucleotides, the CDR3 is TGCGCCAGCAGTCACCCTAATGAGCAGTTCTTC. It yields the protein CASSHPNEQFF.

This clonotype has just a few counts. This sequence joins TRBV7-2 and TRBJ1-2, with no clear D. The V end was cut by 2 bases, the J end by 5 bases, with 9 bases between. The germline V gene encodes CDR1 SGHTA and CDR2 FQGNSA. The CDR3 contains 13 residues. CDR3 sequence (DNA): TGTGCCAGCAGCTTATTGTCTTTTTATGGCTACACCTTC. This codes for CASSLLSFYGYTF.

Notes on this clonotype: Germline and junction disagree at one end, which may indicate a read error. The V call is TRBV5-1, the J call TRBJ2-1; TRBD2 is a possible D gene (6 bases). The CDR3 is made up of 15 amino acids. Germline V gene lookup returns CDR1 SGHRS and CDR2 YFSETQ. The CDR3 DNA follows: TGCACCAGCAGACTGGCTGGAGGGGTTAAGAATGAGCAGTTCTTC. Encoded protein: CTSRLAGGVKNEQFF.

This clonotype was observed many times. DNA of the CDR3: TGTGCCAGTAGTCCACAGTGGGTGGAACACGAGCAGTACTTC. Translating gives CASSPQWVEHEQYF. The chain joins TRBV19 to TRBJ2-7, with D unresolved. The V gene lost 5 bases and the J gene lost 5 bases, with 16 bases spanning the gap. Germline-derived CDR1 and CDR2 are LNHDA and SQIVND (reference sequence). The CDR3 covers 14 residues.

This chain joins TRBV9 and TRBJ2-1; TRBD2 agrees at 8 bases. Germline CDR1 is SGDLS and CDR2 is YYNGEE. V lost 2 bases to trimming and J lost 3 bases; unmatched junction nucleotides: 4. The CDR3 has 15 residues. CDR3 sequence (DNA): TGTGCCAGCAGCGTTACGGGGGGGGACTACAATGAGCAGTTCTTC. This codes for CASSVTGGDYNEQFF.

In nucleotides, the CDR3 is TGCGCCAGCAGCTTGAACTCAGAGGACTCGCCAAGAACTGAAGCTTTCTTT. This codes for CASSLNSEDSPRTEAFF. The chain has TRBV5-1 and TRBJ1-1; D gene uncertain. The germline V gene has CDR1 SGHRS and CDR2 YFSETQ. The CDR3 covers 17 residues. V was trimmed by 1 base and J by 5 bases, leaving 21 bases between them.

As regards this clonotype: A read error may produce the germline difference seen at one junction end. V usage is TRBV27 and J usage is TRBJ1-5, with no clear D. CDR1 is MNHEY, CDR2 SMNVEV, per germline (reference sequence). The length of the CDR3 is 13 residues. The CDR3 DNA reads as TGTGCCAGCAGTTTGGGCAGCAATCTGCCCCAGCATTTT. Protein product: CASSLGSNLPQHF.

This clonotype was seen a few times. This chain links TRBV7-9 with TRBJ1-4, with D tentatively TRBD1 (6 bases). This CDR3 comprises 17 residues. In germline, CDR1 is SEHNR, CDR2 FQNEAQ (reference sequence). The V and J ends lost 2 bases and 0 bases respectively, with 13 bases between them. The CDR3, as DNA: TGTGCCAGCAGCTTACGCCCAGGGGAGGCAACTAATGAAAAACTGTTTTTT. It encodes CASSLRPGEATNEKLFF.

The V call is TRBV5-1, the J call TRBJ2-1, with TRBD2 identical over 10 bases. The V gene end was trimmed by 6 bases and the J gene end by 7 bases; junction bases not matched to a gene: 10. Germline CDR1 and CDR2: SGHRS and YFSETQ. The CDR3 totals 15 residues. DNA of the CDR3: TGCGCCAGCACCTGGACTAGCGGCCGAGCGAATGAGCAGTTCTTC. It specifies CASTWTSGRANEQFF.

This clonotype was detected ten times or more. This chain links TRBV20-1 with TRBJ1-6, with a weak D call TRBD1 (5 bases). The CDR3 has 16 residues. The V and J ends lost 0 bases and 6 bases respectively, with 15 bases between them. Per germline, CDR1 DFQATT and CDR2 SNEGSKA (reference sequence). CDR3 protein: CSARDPVAGTNSPLHF. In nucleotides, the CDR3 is TGCAGTGCTAGAGACCCCGTTGCAGGGACTAATTCACCCCTCCACTTT.

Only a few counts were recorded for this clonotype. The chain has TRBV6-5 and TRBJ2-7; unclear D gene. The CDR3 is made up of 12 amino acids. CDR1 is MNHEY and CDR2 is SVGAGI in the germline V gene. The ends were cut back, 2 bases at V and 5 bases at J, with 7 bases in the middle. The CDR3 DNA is TGTGCCAGCAGTTACGGGTCGGACGAGCAGTACTTC. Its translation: CASSYGSDEQYF.

The CDR3 sequence: CASSPVEGLGTEAFF. CDR3 nucleotides: TGTGCCAGCTCACCAGTGGAGGGGCTGGGCACTGAAGCTTTCTTT. The rearrangement joins TRBV18 to TRBJ1-1; D is perhaps TRBD1 (5 bases). This CDR3 region has 15 residues. Trimming took 2 bases from V and 4 from J, leaving 14 bases between them. Germline V gives CDR1 KGHSH, CDR2 LQKENI.

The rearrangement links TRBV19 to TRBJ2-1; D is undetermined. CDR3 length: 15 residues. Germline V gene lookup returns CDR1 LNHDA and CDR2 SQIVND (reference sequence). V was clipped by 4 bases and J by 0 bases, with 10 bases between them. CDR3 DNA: TGTGCCAGTAGTAACTTTCTTAGCTCCTACAATGAGCAGTTCTTC. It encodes CASSNFLSSYNEQFF.

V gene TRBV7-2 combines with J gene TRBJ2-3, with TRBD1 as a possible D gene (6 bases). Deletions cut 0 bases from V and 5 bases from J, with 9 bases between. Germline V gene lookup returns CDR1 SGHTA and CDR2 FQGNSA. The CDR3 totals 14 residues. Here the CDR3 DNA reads TGTGCCAGCAGCTTAGCTGCCAGGGGAGATACGCAGTATTTT. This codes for CASSLAARGDTQYF.

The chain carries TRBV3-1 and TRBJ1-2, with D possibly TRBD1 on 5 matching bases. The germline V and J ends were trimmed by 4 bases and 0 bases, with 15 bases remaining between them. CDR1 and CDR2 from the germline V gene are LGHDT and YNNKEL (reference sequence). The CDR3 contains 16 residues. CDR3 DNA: TGTGCCAGCAGCCTGCTAACGACAGCAGCTAACTATGGCTACACCTTC. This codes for CASSLLTTAANYGYTF.

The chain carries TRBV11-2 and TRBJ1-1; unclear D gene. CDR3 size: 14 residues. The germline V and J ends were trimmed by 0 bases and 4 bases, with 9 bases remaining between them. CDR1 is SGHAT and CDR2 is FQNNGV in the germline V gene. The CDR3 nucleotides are TGTGCCAGCAGCTTAGAATCGACGGGCACTGAAGCTTTCTTT. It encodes CASSLESTGTEAFF.

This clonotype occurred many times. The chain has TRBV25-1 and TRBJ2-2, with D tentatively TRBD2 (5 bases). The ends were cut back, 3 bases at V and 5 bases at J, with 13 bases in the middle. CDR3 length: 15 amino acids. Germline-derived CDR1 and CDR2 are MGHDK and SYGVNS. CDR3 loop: CASSDMRVRTGELFF. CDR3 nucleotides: TGTGCCAGCAGTGATATGAGGGTCAGGACCGGGGAGCTGTTTTTT.

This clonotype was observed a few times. The CDR3 region has the DNA TGTGCCAGCAGCTTATTCAGGGGGCTGATGACTGAAGCTTTCTTT. Translation gives CASSLFRGLMTEAFF. The rearrangement uses TRBV11-3 and TRBJ1-1; 8 nucleotides align to TRBD1. J gave up 5 bases and V 2 bases, and 7 bases lay outside the gene matches. This CDR3 comprises 15 residues. CDR1 SGHNT and CDR2 YENEEA come from the germline V gene.

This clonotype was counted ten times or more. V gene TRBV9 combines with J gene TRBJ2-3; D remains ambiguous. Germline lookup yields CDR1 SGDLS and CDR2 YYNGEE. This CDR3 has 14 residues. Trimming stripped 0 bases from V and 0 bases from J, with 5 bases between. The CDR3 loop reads CASSVVSSTDTQYF. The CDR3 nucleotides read TGTGCCAGCAGCGTAGTCTCTAGCACAGATACGCAGTATTTT.

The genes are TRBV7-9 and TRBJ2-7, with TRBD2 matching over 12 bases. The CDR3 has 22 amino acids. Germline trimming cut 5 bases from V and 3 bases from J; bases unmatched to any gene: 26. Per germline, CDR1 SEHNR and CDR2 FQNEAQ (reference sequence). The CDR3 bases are TGTGCCAGCAGCCCCCTATCTCGACTAGCGGGAGAATTTGGCCAACTAAACTACGAGCAGTACTTC. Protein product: CASSPLSRLAGEFGQLNYEQYF.

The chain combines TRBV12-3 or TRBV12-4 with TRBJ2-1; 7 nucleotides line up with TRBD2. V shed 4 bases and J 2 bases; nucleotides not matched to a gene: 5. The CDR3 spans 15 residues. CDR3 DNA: TGTGCCAGCAGTTCAACGGGGGGAGCCTACAATGAGCAGTTCTTC. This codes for CASSSTGGAYNEQFF.